This T cell receptor (beta chain) was captured in a study of T cell responses to AZD1222 COVID-19 vaccine. Assay: immunoSEQ multiplex PCR; the TCRdb copy retains only in-frame clones and omits some. The profile shows around 60,000 clones, approximately 90% of them singletons. This CDR3 has 14 residues. J was trimmed by 5 bases and V by 6 bases; bases with no gene match: 8. The germline V gene encodes CDR1 ENHRY and CDR2 SYGVKD. The receptor was derived from an adult who received the MenACWY meningococcal vaccine as a control. The sequences come from peripheral blood, collected 28 days after the second dose of the MenACWY control vaccine. The rearrangement joins TRBV10-3 to TRBJ2-7; 9 bases fit TRBD1. The CDR3 region is CAIRPGQGSDEQYF. The CDR3 DNA reads TGTGCCATCAGGCCGGGACAGGGTTCCGACGAGCAGTACTTC.